What follows are 8 T cell receptor beta chains derived from one specimen sequenced in a study of response to subunit inactivated influenza vaccine. MiXCR was run by TCRdb on the RT-PCR reads, yielding one entry per CDR3 protein. The data hold around 530,000 distinct CDR3 sequences, with 10% to 15% observed a single time. Sequenced here: PBMCs from blood, sampled on the day of vaccination. The source of these receptors is a man aged 50 or older who received an inactivated influenza vaccine.

J is TRBJ1-1 and V is TRBV6-2 or TRBV6-3; D is unclear. The CDR3 is 15 residues long. V gave up 3 bases and J gave up 1 base, with 12 bases separating them. The V gene's germline CDR1 is MNHEY and CDR2 SVGEGT. The CDR3 nucleotides read TGTGCCAGCAGTTATCTGGGTCCTTCGAACACTGAAGCTTTCTTT. This encodes CASSYLGPSNTEAFF.

This clonotype was picked up a small number of times. The CDR3 here is CATSSIGHTSTDTQYF. The CDR3 DNA follows: TGTGCCACCAGCAGCATCGGACATACTAGCACAGATACGCAGTATTTT. V usage is TRBV15 and J usage is TRBJ2-3, with a weak D call TRBD1 (5 bases). Trimming took 3 bases from V and 0 from J, leaving 13 bases between them. The CDR3 contains 16 residues. Germline CDR1 reads LNHNV; CDR2 reads YYDKDF (reference sequence).

The V and J genes are TRBV11-2 and TRBJ2-7; 10 bases line up with TRBD1. The germline V gene encodes CDR1 SGHAT and CDR2 FQNNGV. The CDR3 totals 15 residues. The junction had 6 bases not matched to a gene; V was cut back by 7 bases and J by 0 bases. CDR3 amino acids: CASNDRDRGSYEQYF. The CDR3 DNA follows: TGTGCCAGCAACGACCGGGACAGGGGCTCCTACGAGCAGTACTTC.

On this clonotype itself: Compared with germline, one end of the junction differs, possibly owing to a read error. The gene calls are TRBV24-1 and TRBJ2-1, with D perhaps given as TRBD1 or TRBD2 (5 bases each). Looked up from germline, CDR1 is KGHDR and CDR2 is SFDVKD. The CDR3 runs to 14 residues. The CDR3 sequence: CATSDWGNDNEHFF. CDR3 DNA sequence: TGTGCCACCAGTGATTGGGGGAATGACAATGAGCACTTCTTC.

This clonotype was found many times. V is TRBV5-5 and J is TRBJ1-5, with D unclear. In germline, CDR1 is SGHKS, CDR2 YYEKEE (reference sequence). The CDR3 is made up of 14 amino acids. Trimming cost V 4 bases and J 2 bases, with 10 bases left between them. CDR3 loop: CASSPTHGNQPQHF. In nucleotides, the CDR3 is TGTGCCAGCAGCCCCACCCACGGCAATCAGCCCCAGCATTTT. Using reference TRBV5-5 and TRBJ1-5 for the parts outside the CDR3, the full variable domain is DAGVTQSPTHLIKTRGQQVTLRCSPISGHKSVSWYQQVLGQGPQFIFQYYEKEERGRGNFPDRFSARQFPNYSSELNVNALLLGDSALYLCASSPTHGNQPQHFGDGTRLSIL.

This clonotype was detected many times. The rearrangement links TRBV12-3 or TRBV12-4 to TRBJ2-2; D is perhaps TRBD1 (6 bases). Trimming pared 1 base from V and 3 bases from J, leaving 12 bases between. The CDR3 length is 16 residues. CDR3 nucleotide sequence: TGTGCCAGCAGTTTAGGGGACATCGGGCACACCGGGGAGCTGTTTTTT. Protein product: CASSLGDIGHTGELFF.

This clonotype has a handful of counts. The chain links TRBV28 to TRBJ2-3, with 7 positions matching TRBD2. Germline CDR1 MDHEN, CDR2 SYDVKM. This CDR3 is built from 17 residues. J lost 3 bases, V lost 5 bases, and 14 bases had no gene match. As DNA, the CDR3 is TGTGCCAGCAGTCTTTCCGGGGCAGCGGGACTGACAGATACGCAGTATTTT. Its protein is CASSLSGAAGLTDTQYF.

This clonotype occurred many times. This chain connects TRBV20-1 to TRBJ1-5; 8 nucleotides match TRBD1. The trim removed 6 bases at V and 0 bases at J, leaving 10 bases unmatched. Germline V CDR1 and CDR2: DFQATT, SNEGSKA (reference sequence). The CDR3 has 16 amino acids. CDR3 sequence reads: CSATGDGTYSNQPQHF. As DNA, the CDR3 is TGCAGTGCGACAGGGGACGGCACCTATAGCAATCAGCCCCAGCATTTT.